These 5 T cell receptor beta chains originate from one sample sequenced in a study of monozygotic twins with inflammatory bowel disease (dated by TCRdb to between 2017 and 2020). Receptors were amplified or captured by 5' RACE. These reads were obtained on an Illumina HiSeq 2500. Following TCRdb reprocessing, every CDR3 protein sequence forms one entry, and DNA is not provided. This sample's listing comprises about 380,000 distinct CDR3 sequences. Jointly, the top ten make up approximately 2.8% of the sample. The sample consisted of blood. These receptor sequences come from a human donor with ulcerative colitis or Crohn's disease, or a healthy co-twin of an affected twin (not recorded which).

The genes are TRBV11-1 and TRBJ2-6; TCRdb's D gene call, TRBD1, goes unchecked for lack of DNA. There are 18 residues in the CDR3. CDR1 and CDR2 from the germline V gene are SGHAT and FQDESV (reference sequence). CDR3: CASSRTGTGYSGANVLTF.

CDR3 region: CASSPRTSGGASRDEQYF. This rearrangement joins TRBV6-1 to TRBJ2-7; TCRdb outputs TRBD2, but without DNA this stays unchecked. CDR1 and CDR2 (germline): MNHNS, SASEGT. The CDR3 is made up of 18 amino acids.

V gene TRBV19 combines with J gene TRBJ1-1. The length of the CDR3 is 14 residues. CDR1 and CDR2 (germline): LNHDA, SQIVND (reference sequence). The CDR3 is CASINLGLSTEAFF.

This chain connects TRBV7-3 to TRBJ2-7; TCRdb's D call, TRBD1, is unchecked because there is no DNA. This CDR3 is built from 15 residues. Germline V gene data show CDR1 as SGHTA and CDR2 as FQGTGA. The CDR3 region is CASSFQAGGNYEQYF. The variable domain in full, with the rest retrieved from reference TRBV7-3 and TRBJ2-7, is GAGVSQTPSNKVTEKGKYVELRCDPISGHTALYWYRQSLGQGPEFLIYFQGTGAADDSGLPNDRFFAVRPEGSVSTLKIQRTERGDSAVYLCASSFQAGGNYEQYFGPGTRLTVT.

The CDR3 sequence: CASRRASGRYEQYF. The V and J genes are TRBV12-3 or TRBV12-4 and TRBJ2-7; TCRdb calls TRBD2, which cannot be checked without DNA. The CDR3 runs to 14 residues.